This T cell receptor beta chain derives from a study of response to subunit inactivated influenza vaccine. The germline V gene encodes CDR1 SGHTA and CDR2 FQGNSA. The CDR3 consists of 15 residues. The J segment lost 8 bases and the V segment lost 5 bases, leaving 4 bases of the junction unmatched. This clonotype was seen only a few times. TCRdb reanalysed the RT-PCR reads using MiXCR and keeps one entry per CDR3 protein. The sample consists of 560,000 or so distinct CDR3 sequences, 7.6% of them appearing once. The sample in question was PBMCs from blood, obtained less than 30 months after vaccination. This sequence was found in a man aged 50-75 years who received an inactivated influenza vaccine. This chain uses TRBV7-2 with TRBJ2-1; 15 nucleotides line up with TRBD2. CDR3 bases: TGTGCCAGCAGCCGGGGGACTAGCGGGAGGTATGAGCAGTTCTTC. Its translation: CASSRGTSGRYEQFF.